This is a list of T cell receptor beta chains from one sample in a study of T-cell memory formation after mild COVID-19. TCRdb re-called the 5' RACE reads through MiXCR, storing one row per CDR3 protein. The data show 400,000 to 450,000 distinct CDR3 sequences, roughly 18% seen once. The sequencing sample was made of PBMCs or a T cell subset sorted from them (not recorded which). The receptors stem from a man aged 18-30 years who had mild COVID-19 (a few samples of this study predate the infection). Cell type and time point are not known. Each CDR3 is given with its conserved first and last residue. D genes are given only for firm matches. For some rows the clone size is stated as once, few or many, or as a class when expanded; others skip it.

D,size,J,V,CDR3,DNA
TRBD1,few,TRBJ1-5,TRBV6-5,CASRTGGDEPLGQPQHF,TGTGCCAGCCGCACAGGGGGCGATGAGCCCCTCGGTCAGCCCCAGCATTTT
TRBD2,NA,TRBJ2-5,TRBV6-6,CASSYSKLAGKETQYF,TGTGCCAGCAGTTACTCGAAGCTAGCGGGGAAAGAGACCCAGTACTTC
NA,many,TRBJ1-2,TRBV11-2,CASSLGAINYGYTF,TGTGCCAGCAGCTTAGGGGCGATAAACTATGGCTACACCTTC
TRBD1,NA,TRBJ1-4,TRBV12-3/TRBV12-4,CASTIDRGGEKLFF,TGTGCCAGCACCATAGACAGGGGTGGTGAAAAACTGTTTTTT
TRBD2,NA,TRBJ2-1,TRBV4-1,CASSQGSSGGINNEQFF,TGCGCCAGCAGCCAGGGAAGTAGCGGGGGGATTAACAATGAGCAGTTCTTC
TRBD2,NA,TRBJ2-3,TRBV29-1,CSLPGTSGGTPTQYF,TGCAGCCTACCTGGGACTAGCGGGGGGACCCCTACGCAGTATTTT
NA,NA,TRBJ1-1,TRBV12-3/TRBV12-4,CASSLDQVQNTEAFF,TGTGCCAGCAGTTTAGATCAGGTTCAGAACACTGAAGCTTTCTTT
NA,many,TRBJ2-1,TRBV11-2,CASSFTSSRYNEQFF,TGTGCCAGCAGCTTTACTAGCTCTCGCTACAATGAGCAGTTCTTC
NA,NA,TRBJ2-7,TRBV12-3/TRBV12-4,CASSFAATYEQYF,TGTGCCAGCAGTTTTGCAGCTACTTACGAGCAGTACTTC
TRBD2,few,TRBJ2-5,TRBV7-9,CASSRSSGDLQETQYF,TGTGCCAGCAGCCGATCTAGCGGGGACCTCCAAGAGACCCAGTACTTC
TRBD1,few,TRBJ1-6,TRBV5-1,CATKQGGARDNSPLHF,TGCGCCACCAAGCAGGGGGGAGCAAGGGATAATTCACCCCTCCACTTT
TRBD1,few,TRBJ1-1,TRBV27,CASSIDRARTEAFF,TGTGCCAGCAGTATAGACAGGGCGCGCACTGAAGCTTTCTTT
NA,few,TRBJ2-1,TRBV5-1,CASSLGSRGQFF,TGCGCCAGCAGCTTGGGCTCTAGAGGGCAGTTCTTC
NA,few,TRBJ2-1,TRBV9,CASSEGGSSYNEQFF,TGTGCCAGCAGCGAGGGGGGGAGCTCCTACAATGAGCAGTTCTTC
NA,NA,TRBJ2-5,TRBV12-3/TRBV12-4,CASNLQGEAQYF,TGTGCCAGCAACCTACAGGGTGAGGCCCAGTACTTC
NA,few,TRBJ2-5,TRBV12-3/TRBV12-4,CASKGETQYF,TGTGCCAGCAAGGGCGAGACCCAGTACTTC
NA,NA,TRBJ1-1,TRBV20-1,CSARQSWSEAFF,TGCAGTGCTAGACAGAGTTGGTCTGAAGCTTTCTTT
TRBD1,NA,TRBJ2-7,TRBV2,CASLGTAYEQYF,TGTGCCAGCTTAGGGACAGCCTACGAGCAGTACTTC
TRBD1,NA,TRBJ1-1,TRBV5-1,CASRGEGQAFF,TGCGCCAGCAGAGGCGAGGGACAGGCTTTCTTT
NA,few,TRBJ2-4,TRBV3-1,CASSDILAKNIQYF,TGTGCCAGCAGCGATATACTAGCCAAAAACATTCAGTACTTC
NA,NA,TRBJ2-7,TRBV6-2/TRBV6-3,CASSRSIAWGDEQYF,TGTGCCAGCAGTCGCTCCATCGCATGGGGAGACGAGCAGTACTTC
TRBD1,NA,TRBJ2-7,TRBV5-6,CASSLGTVREQYF,TGTGCCAGCAGCTTAGGGACAGTAAGGGAGCAGTACTTC
NA,many,TRBJ2-1,TRBV7-8,CASSGGAEYNEQFF,TGTGCCAGCAGCGGAGGGGCAGAGTACAATGAGCAGTTCTTC
NA,many,TRBJ1-6,TRBV9,CASSVDNSGAPLHF,TGTGCCAGCAGCGTAGACAATTCCGGCGCACCCCTCCACTTT
NA,few,TRBJ2-3,TRBV15,CATSRDRLGQEPSTDTQYF,TGTGCCACCAGCAGAGATCGGCTGGGACAAGAACCTAGCACAGATACGCAGTATTTT
TRBD1,few,TRBJ1-1,TRBV27,CASSLSLTGGASEAFF,TGTGCCAGCAGTTTATCCCTTACAGGGGGCGCTTCTGAAGCTTTCTTT
NA,few,TRBJ1-2,TRBV12-3/TRBV12-4,CASSFQKTYGYTF,TGTGCCAGCAGTTTCCAGAAGACCTATGGCTACACCTTC
NA,NA,TRBJ1-1,TRBV6-5,CASMFPGALNTEAFF,TGTGCCAGCATGTTTCCAGGGGCCCTGAACACTGAAGCTTTCTTT
TRBD1,few,TRBJ1-2,TRBV6-5,CASRKSPGTALVYTF,TGTGCCAGCAGAAAGAGCCCCGGGACAGCCCTGGTCTACACCTTC
NA,NA,TRBJ2-7,TRBV20-1,CSARGDSFPYEQYF,TGCAGTGCCAGAGGGGATAGTTTTCCCTACGAGCAGTACTTC
TRBD2,few,TRBJ2-3,TRBV6-5,CASSNRRGAGTDTQYF,TGTGCCAGCAGTAACCGGCGGGGGGCTGGCACAGATACGCAGTATTTT
NA,few,TRBJ2-5,TRBV10-3,CAISVSDSQETQYF,TGTGCCATCAGTGTTTCGGACAGCCAAGAGACCCAGTACTTC
NA,few,TRBJ1-1,TRBV20-1,CSANRKGANTEAFF,TGCAGTGCTAACCGGAAGGGTGCGAACACTGAAGCTTTCTTT
TRBD1,few,TRBJ2-3,TRBV7-8,CASSSVMTGGNADTQYF,TGTGCCAGCAGCTCAGTTATGACAGGGGGCAACGCAGATACGCAGTATTTT
TRBD2,many,TRBJ2-1,TRBV5-1,CASSLVTSGYNEQFF,TGCGCCAGCAGCTTGGTGACTAGCGGGTACAATGAGCAGTTCTTC
NA,NA,TRBJ1-3,TRBV6-5,CASTPSSGNTIYF,TGTGCCAGCACCCCCAGCTCTGGAAACACCATATATTTT
NA,NA,TRBJ2-6,TRBV4-2,CASSQGTTGANVLTF,TGTGCCAGCAGCCAAGGCACGACTGGGGCCAACGTCCTGACTTTC
NA,few,TRBJ1-2,TRBV24-1,CATSDLVHNYGYTF,TGTGCCACCAGTGATTTGGTTCATAACTATGGCTACACCTTC
NA,few,TRBJ2-3,TRBV5-1,CASSLDTATDTQYF,TGCGCCAGCAGCTTGGACACGGCGACAGATACGCAGTATTTT
TRBD2,NA,TRBJ2-3,TRBV7-8,CASSSLSGNTQYF,TGTGCCAGCAGCTCGCTCAGCGGGAATACGCAGTATTTT
NA,few,TRBJ2-3,TRBV5-4,CASSLDARTTDTQYF,TGTGCCAGCAGCTTGGATGCACGGACCACAGATACGCAGTATTTT
NA,few,TRBJ2-7,TRBV9,CASSVGDWTYEQYF,TGTGCCAGCAGCGTAGGGGATTGGACCTACGAGCAGTACTTC
NA,few,TRBJ2-3,TRBV7-2,CASSSYLADTQYF,TGTGCCAGCAGCTCCTACTTGGCGGATACGCAGTATTTT
NA,NA,TRBJ1-1,TRBV6-2/TRBV6-3,CASNNWPRGRGEAFF,TGTGCCAGCAACAACTGGCCCAGGGGACGAGGGGAAGCTTTCTTT
TRBD1,few,TRBJ2-3,TRBV4-1,CASSQAQGDTDTQYF,TGCGCCAGCAGCCAAGCCCAGGGGGATACAGATACGCAGTATTTT
TRBD2,NA,TRBJ2-1,TRBV20-1,CSALPLAGVLGTYNEQFF,TGCAGTGCCCTCCCCCTAGCGGGGGTTCTGGGGACCTACAATGAGCAGTTCTTC
TRBD2,NA,TRBJ2-1,TRBV5-1,CASSSGLAGGQYNEQFF,TGCGCCAGCAGCTCGGGACTAGCGGGGGGACAATACAATGAGCAGTTCTTC
NA,few,TRBJ2-1,TRBV28,CASTPLWNEQFF,TGTGCCAGCACACCCCTATGGAATGAGCAGTTCTTC
TRBD1,NA,TRBJ1-2,TRBV24-1,CATSDLDRGYGYTF,TGTGCCACCAGTGACCTGGACAGGGGCTATGGCTACACCTTC
NA,few,TRBJ1-5,TRBV10-3,CAISDGTDNQPQHF,TGTGCCATCAGTGATGGGACTGATAATCAGCCCCAGCATTTT
NA,NA,TRBJ1-2,TRBV7-2,CASSLDRGSTYGYTF,TGTGCCAGCAGCTTAGACAGAGGGTCTACCTATGGCTACACCTTC
NA,many,TRBJ2-6,TRBV4-3,CASSQDLSRELPGANVLTF,TGCGCCAGCAGCCAAGATTTATCCAGGGAATTACCTGGGGCCAACGTCCTGACTTTC
NA,few,TRBJ1-5,TRBV6-2/TRBV6-3,CASSQIRGVYQPQHF,TGTGCCAGCAGTCAGATCAGGGGAGTTTATCAGCCCCAGCATTTT
TRBD1,NA,TRBJ2-1,TRBV7-8,CASSLGIAGGDEQFF,TGTGCCAGCAGCTTAGGGATTGCAGGGGGCGATGAGCAGTTCTTC
NA,few,TRBJ2-1,TRBV6-2/TRBV6-3,CASRATGGNEQFF,TGTGCCAGCAGAGCGACAGGTGGGAATGAGCAGTTCTTC
NA,NA,TRBJ2-3,TRBV5-1,CASTLGGRPDTQYF,TGCGCCAGCACCCTGGGTGGGAGGCCAGATACGCAGTATTTT
NA,few,TRBJ1-5,TRBV6-2/TRBV6-3,CASRDRFNQPQHF,TGTGCCAGCAGGGACAGATTCAATCAGCCCCAGCATTTT
NA,NA,TRBJ2-7,TRBV11-1,CASSLAGSASYEQYF,TGTGCCAGCAGCTTAGCCGGTTCAGCCAGCTACGAGCAGTACTTC
TRBD2,few,TRBJ2-5,TRBV10-2,CASSGSGGFVETQYF,TGCGCCAGCAGTGGTAGCGGGGGTTTTGTCGAGACCCAGTACTTC